A selection of T cell receptor beta chains follows, all from one sample in a study of blood T cell repertoires in COVID-19. Measured with immunoSEQ multiplex PCR; TCRdb has only the in-frame clones, and not every one. The sample records tens of thousands of clones, about 87% being singletons. Sequenced input: peripheral blood. These receptors were taken from a woman in her seventies with acute or convalescent COVID-19. The CDR3 runs from the conserved cysteine through the conserved F or W. Each record gives: D gene, V gene, J gene, clone size, CDR3 DNA, CDR3 protein. A D gene is named only where the DNA matches it firmly. Part of the rows lack a size; the others show once, few, many or a class for expanded clones.

D gene: NA
V gene: TRBV28
J gene: TRBJ2-2
clone size: NA
CDR3 DNA: TGTGCCAGCAGTAGTAGCGCCACCGGGGAGCTGTTTTTT
CDR3 protein: CASSSSATGELFF

D gene: TRBD2
V gene: TRBV29-1
J gene: TRBJ2-2
clone size: NA
CDR3 DNA: TGCAGCGCCGGGACTAGCGGGAACACCGGGGAGCTGTTTTTT
CDR3 protein: CSAGTSGNTGELFF

D gene: NA
V gene: TRBV2
J gene: TRBJ2-3
clone size: NA
CDR3 DNA: TGTGCCAGCAGTGGAGACTACACAGATACGCAGTATTTT
CDR3 protein: CASSGDYTDTQYF

D gene: TRBD1
V gene: TRBV7-6
J gene: TRBJ2-1
clone size: NA
CDR3 DNA: TGTGCCAGCAGTCTCGTGAGACAGGGGTCTAATGAGCAGTTCTTC
CDR3 protein: CASSLVRQGSNEQFF

D gene: TRBD2
V gene: TRBV28
J gene: TRBJ2-2
clone size: NA
CDR3 DNA: TGTGCCAGCAGTTTATGGCGGGGGGGTTCATCCGGGGAGCTGTTTTTT
CDR3 protein: CASSLWRGGSSGELFF

D gene: NA
V gene: TRBV5-1
J gene: TRBJ2-1
clone size: once
CDR3 DNA: TGCGCCAGCAGCGAGACAGTTGGGTCCTACAATGAGCAGTTCTTC
CDR3 protein: CASSETVGSYNEQFF

D gene: TRBD2
V gene: TRBV18
J gene: TRBJ2-3
clone size: NA
CDR3 DNA: TGTGCCAGCTCACCACTGAGCCCGACTAGCGGGGGGCACACAGATACGCAGTATTTT
CDR3 protein: CASSPLSPTSGGHTDTQYF

D gene: TRBD1
V gene: TRBV4-3
J gene: TRBJ1-3
clone size: NA
CDR3 DNA: TGCGCCAGCAGCCAGGGGGACAGATCCTCTGGAAACACCATATATTTT
CDR3 protein: CASSQGDRSSGNTIYF

D gene: TRBD2
V gene: TRBV6-1
J gene: TRBJ2-3
clone size: few
CDR3 DNA: TGTGCCAGCAGTGAGACTAGCGGGGGCACAGATACGCAGTATTTT
CDR3 protein: CASSETSGGTDTQYF

D gene: NA
V gene: TRBV3-1/TRBV3-2
J gene: TRBJ1-1
clone size: NA
CDR3 DNA: TGTGCCAGCTCTCAACAGGGGAACACTGAAGCTTTCTTT
CDR3 protein: CASSQQGNTEAFF

D gene: NA
V gene: TRBV28
J gene: TRBJ1-3
clone size: NA
CDR3 DNA: TGTGCCAGCAGTTCTTTCTCCGGAAACACCATATATTTT
CDR3 protein: CASSSFSGNTIYF

D gene: NA
V gene: TRBV28
J gene: TRBJ2-1
clone size: NA
CDR3 DNA: TGTGCCAGCAGTGGGGCGGGGGCATCCTACAATGAGCAGTTCTTC
CDR3 protein: CASSGAGASYNEQFF

D gene: TRBD1
V gene: TRBV28
J gene: TRBJ2-4
clone size: NA
CDR3 DNA: TGTGCCAGCAGCCCGAGAATACAGGGGGCCAAAAACATTCAGTACTTC
CDR3 protein: CASSPRIQGAKNIQYF

D gene: TRBD2
V gene: TRBV3-1/TRBV3-2
J gene: TRBJ2-1
clone size: NA
CDR3 DNA: TGTGCCAGCAGCCCCTCCGAGAGCGGGAGGTGGGACAATGAGCAGTTCTTC
CDR3 protein: CASSPSESGRWDNEQFF

D gene: NA
V gene: TRBV6-2/TRBV6-3
J gene: TRBJ2-3
clone size: NA
CDR3 DNA: TGTGCCAGCAGTTACTCCTCCCAGGCTAGCACAGATACGCAGTATTTT
CDR3 protein: CASSYSSQASTDTQYF

D gene: TRBD1
V gene: TRBV5-1
J gene: TRBJ2-5
clone size: NA
CDR3 DNA: TGCGCCAGCAGCGGCGGACAGGGGTGGGAGACCCAGTACTTC
CDR3 protein: CASSGGQGWETQYF

D gene: NA
V gene: TRBV30
J gene: TRBJ2-6
clone size: NA
CDR3 DNA: TGTGCCTTACAGACGCTCTCTGGGGCCAACGTCCTGACTTTC
CDR3 protein: CALQTLSGANVLTF

D gene: NA
V gene: TRBV4-1
J gene: TRBJ1-2
clone size: NA
CDR3 DNA: TGCGCCAGCAGCCAAGAGCGCGAGGGCTGGGGCTACACCTTC
CDR3 protein: CASSQEREGWGYTF

D gene: NA
V gene: TRBV5-6
J gene: TRBJ1-5
clone size: NA
CDR3 DNA: TGTGCCAGCAGCGGAACAGAAAACAATCAGCCCCAGCATTTT
CDR3 protein: CASSGTENNQPQHF

D gene: TRBD1
V gene: TRBV5-1
J gene: TRBJ1-1
clone size: NA
CDR3 DNA: TGCGCCAGCAGCCCTAGGACAGGGGAGGCTGAAGCTTTCTTT
CDR3 protein: CASSPRTGEAEAFF

D gene: NA
V gene: TRBV11-2
J gene: TRBJ1-1
clone size: medium-sized
CDR3 DNA: TGTGCCAGCAGCTTACTTCCCGGGGGGCTGAACACTGAAGCTTTCTTT
CDR3 protein: CASSLLPGGLNTEAFF

D gene: TRBD1
V gene: TRBV30
J gene: TRBJ1-4
clone size: once
CDR3 DNA: TGTGCCTGGAGCGATAAACAGGGGTTGGTTGAAAAACTGTTTTTT
CDR3 protein: CAWSDKQGLVEKLFF

D gene: TRBD2
V gene: TRBV4-3
J gene: TRBJ2-1
clone size: NA
CDR3 DNA: TGCGCCAGCAGCCAAGAAGGCGGGAGGGCGATCGGTGAGCAGTTCTTC
CDR3 protein: CASSQEGGRAIGEQFF

D gene: TRBD1
V gene: TRBV28
J gene: TRBJ1-5
clone size: once
CDR3 DNA: TGTGCCAGCAGGGGGACAGATACTAGCAATCAGCCCCAGCATTTT
CDR3 protein: CASRGTDTSNQPQHF

D gene: NA
V gene: TRBV5-4
J gene: TRBJ1-1
clone size: NA
CDR3 DNA: TGTGCCAGCAGCATCGACAGGACTGAAGCTTTCTTT
CDR3 protein: CASSIDRTEAFF

D gene: TRBD1
V gene: TRBV28
J gene: TRBJ1-4
clone size: NA
CDR3 DNA: TGTGCCAGCAGTTTAGGGGGACAGGGGTCTGAAAAACTGTTTTTT
CDR3 protein: CASSLGGQGSEKLFF

D gene: TRBD1
V gene: TRBV19
J gene: TRBJ2-5
clone size: NA
CDR3 DNA: TGTGCCAGTAGTCTAGGACAGGGGTCAGGAGAGACCCAGTACTTC
CDR3 protein: CASSLGQGSGETQYF

D gene: NA
V gene: TRBV3-1/TRBV3-2
J gene: TRBJ1-4
clone size: NA
CDR3 DNA: TGTGCCAGCAGCCACCAAGCGGCAGGGACAGAAAAACTGTTTTTT
CDR3 protein: CASSHQAAGTEKLFF

D gene: TRBD1
V gene: TRBV24-1
J gene: TRBJ1-1
clone size: NA
CDR3 DNA: TGTGCCACCAGGAGACAGGGAAACACTGAAGCTTTCTTT
CDR3 protein: CATRRQGNTEAFF

D gene: TRBD2
V gene: TRBV3-1/TRBV3-2
J gene: TRBJ2-1
clone size: NA
CDR3 DNA: TGTGCCAGCAGCCAAGAAGGCCTAGCGGGGGGGAGGTGGTTCTTC
CDR3 protein: CASSQEGLAGGRWFF

D gene: NA
V gene: TRBV30
J gene: TRBJ1-1
clone size: NA
CDR3 DNA: TGTGCCTGGAGCGCAGACAGGATTGAAGCTTTCTTT
CDR3 protein: CAWSADRIEAFF

D gene: NA
V gene: TRBV7-9
J gene: TRBJ1-2
clone size: NA
CDR3 DNA: TGTGCCAGCAGCTCCGGGATCGCTTTGGGCTACACCTTC
CDR3 protein: CASSSGIALGYTF

D gene: NA
V gene: TRBV5-6
J gene: TRBJ2-3
clone size: NA
CDR3 DNA: TGTGCCAGCAGGCAATTCAGCGGTGATACGCAGTATTTT
CDR3 protein: CASRQFSGDTQYF

D gene: NA
V gene: TRBV6-2/TRBV6-3
J gene: TRBJ1-1
clone size: once
CDR3 DNA: TGTGCCAGCAGTTACTCGGGGAGGGAAACTGAAGCTTTCTTT
CDR3 protein: CASSYSGRETEAFF

D gene: TRBD1
V gene: TRBV5-5
J gene: TRBJ1-6
clone size: NA
CDR3 DNA: TGTGCCAGCAGCTTCGGGACAGGGGGATTATCACCCCTCCACTTT
CDR3 protein: CASSFGTGGLSPLHF

D gene: TRBD1
V gene: TRBV12-3/TRBV12-4
J gene: TRBJ2-1
clone size: NA
CDR3 DNA: TGTGCCAGCAGTTTAGGGACAGGTCGAGAGCAGTTCTTC
CDR3 protein: CASSLGTGREQFF

D gene: NA
V gene: TRBV18
J gene: TRBJ1-1
clone size: once
CDR3 DNA: TGTGCCAGCTCACTTGGGGAGGACACTGAAGCTTTCTTT
CDR3 protein: CASSLGEDTEAFF

D gene: TRBD1
V gene: TRBV18
J gene: TRBJ2-1
clone size: NA
CDR3 DNA: TGTGCCAGCTCACCTAAGGTACCGGGACAGGGCTCTTACAATGAGCAGTTCTTC
CDR3 protein: CASSPKVPGQGSYNEQFF

D gene: NA
V gene: TRBV24-1
J gene: TRBJ2-5
clone size: NA
CDR3 DNA: TGTGCCACCAGTCGGGGATCGGAGACCCAGTACTTC
CDR3 protein: CATSRGSETQYF

D gene: NA
V gene: TRBV11-2
J gene: TRBJ1-4
clone size: NA
CDR3 DNA: TGTGCCAGCAGCTTAGCCACAGGTGCAACTAATGAAAAACTGTTTTTT
CDR3 protein: CASSLATGATNEKLFF

D gene: TRBD2
V gene: TRBV5-1
J gene: TRBJ2-3
clone size: NA
CDR3 DNA: TGCGCCAGCAGCTTAAATCCTAGCGGCAACACAGATACGCAGTATTTT
CDR3 protein: CASSLNPSGNTDTQYF

D gene: NA
V gene: TRBV4-2
J gene: TRBJ1-2
clone size: NA
CDR3 DNA: TGTGCCAGCAGCCCCGAACAGGGAAGCAACTATGGCTACACCTTC
CDR3 protein: CASSPEQGSNYGYTF

D gene: TRBD1
V gene: TRBV11-2
J gene: TRBJ2-1
clone size: NA
CDR3 DNA: TGTGCCAGCAGCTTACCCGGGACAGGCTACAATGAGCAGTTCTTC
CDR3 protein: CASSLPGTGYNEQFF

D gene: NA
V gene: TRBV11-2
J gene: TRBJ1-2
clone size: once
CDR3 DNA: TGTGCCAGCAGCTTAGGCGTTGCTAACTATGGCTACACCTTC
CDR3 protein: CASSLGVANYGYTF

D gene: TRBD2
V gene: TRBV7-2
J gene: TRBJ2-5
clone size: NA
CDR3 DNA: TGTGCCAGCAGCTTAAGGGGTAGCGGGATTAGGGAGACCCAGTACTTC
CDR3 protein: CASSLRGSGIRETQYF

D gene: TRBD2
V gene: TRBV5-4
J gene: TRBJ2-2
clone size: NA
CDR3 DNA: TGTGCCAGCAGCTTAGCGGGAGAGAACACCGGGGAGCTGTTTTTT
CDR3 protein: CASSLAGENTGELFF

D gene: NA
V gene: TRBV6-5
J gene: TRBJ1-1
clone size: NA
CDR3 DNA: TGTGCCAGCAGTTACTCGACACAGGGAGTGGGGACTGAAGCTTTCTTT
CDR3 protein: CASSYSTQGVGTEAFF

D gene: TRBD2
V gene: TRBV6-2/TRBV6-3
J gene: TRBJ2-1
clone size: NA
CDR3 DNA: TGTGCCAGCAGTTACCGAGCGGGGGGCCCAGTAAATGAGCAGTTCTTC
CDR3 protein: CASSYRAGGPVNEQFF

D gene: TRBD1
V gene: TRBV7-6
J gene: TRBJ2-5
clone size: NA
CDR3 DNA: TGTGCCAGCAGCTCCGACAGGGGACTCCAAGAGACCCAGTACTTC
CDR3 protein: CASSSDRGLQETQYF

D gene: TRBD1
V gene: TRBV18
J gene: TRBJ1-4
clone size: NA
CDR3 DNA: TGTGCCAGCTCACCACCGGGACAGAATAATGAAAAACTGTTTTTT
CDR3 protein: CASSPPGQNNEKLFF

D gene: NA
V gene: TRBV5-6
J gene: TRBJ2-2
clone size: NA
CDR3 DNA: TGTGCCAGCAGCTTGTCAACCTATACGAACACCGGGGAGCTGTTTTTT
CDR3 protein: CASSLSTYTNTGELFF

D gene: NA
V gene: TRBV10-3
J gene: TRBJ2-2
clone size: NA
CDR3 DNA: TGTGCCATCAGTGAACAAAGCGGGGAGCTGTTTTTT
CDR3 protein: CAISEQSGELFF

D gene: NA
V gene: TRBV4-1
J gene: TRBJ2-1
clone size: NA
CDR3 DNA: TGCGCCAGCAGCCCCCTAGACAGCTACAATGAGCAGTTCTTC
CDR3 protein: CASSPLDSYNEQFF

D gene: NA
V gene: TRBV24-1
J gene: TRBJ2-1
clone size: NA
CDR3 DNA: TGTGCCACCAGTGATTTTCCCTACCAGGGGGGTCTCTACAATGAGCAGTTCTTC
CDR3 protein: CATSDFPYQGGLYNEQFF